This T cell receptor (beta chain) was captured in a study of T cells in Graves' hyperthyroidism and ophthalmopathy. About the study: Peripheral blood samples were taken at initial diagnosis, prior to any treatment.

With respect to this clonotype: Its antigen remains unidentified.

Uncontrolled infections, other autoimmune diseases, pregnancy or lactation led to exclusion of patients. Clinicians diagnosed patients from clinical symptoms, serum thyroxine and TRAb, thyroid ultrasound and orbital computed tomography. Study results and caveats: A model built on 13 V-J features separated ophthalmopathy from stable hyperthyroidism.

The TCR beta CDR3 regions underwent amplification using RNA transcripts as the source. First-round RT-PCR of the TCR CDR3 relied on the HTBI primer set. One entry per CDR3 protein results from TCRdb running MiXCR on the multiplex PCR reads. Here the sample spans approximately 690,000 distinct CDR3 sequences, less than 25% being singletons. The germline V and J ends were trimmed by 3 bases and 8 bases, with 13 bases remaining between them. Germline V CDR1 and CDR2: SEHNR, FQNEAQ (reference sequence). The CDR3 is made up of 13 amino acids. The TCR originated in a man aged 25-45 years with Graves' ophthalmopathy. The chain uses TRBV7-9 and TRBJ1-2, with D maybe TRBD1 (6 bases). Material: blood. The CDR3 DNA follows: TGTGCCAGCAGCTTCGGCAGGGGTATAGGCTACACCTTC. Translating it yields CASSFGRGIGYTF.